A single sample gave rise to the 4 T cell receptor beta chains below, sequenced in a study of identifying expanded T cells in peripheral blood. Sequenced by immunoSEQ multiplex PCR; TCRdb stores in-frame clones only, minus some. Altogether roughly 84,000 clones are present, around nine tenths being singletons, with the ten largest covering roughly 7%. The sample was blood. All receptors come from a person aged 18 to 75 in good health.

The chain carries TRBV30 and TRBJ1-2, with D hard to call. Germline CDR1 and CDR2: GTSNPN and SVGIG (reference sequence). This CDR3 comprises 13 residues. V lost 0 bases and J 8 bases, leaving 13 bases between the germline ends. The CDR3 coding sequence is TGTGCCTGGAGTGTGGCCGGTTCCGGCGGCTACACCTTC. It is translated as CAWSVAGSGGYTF.

The V call is TRBV6-1, the J call TRBJ1-1; D is unclear. The CDR3 consists of 14 residues. V was clipped by 6 bases and J by 0 bases, with 11 bases between them. Germline assignment: CDR1 MNHNS and CDR2 SASEGT. The CDR3 protein is CASRYGPVNTEAFF. The CDR3 region has the DNA TGTGCCAGCAGATACGGGCCGGTGAACACTGAAGCTTTCTTT.

V usage is TRBV2 and J usage is TRBJ1-5; D uncertain. Trimming shortened V by 6 bases and J by 4 bases, and 10 bases separated the two germline ends. The germline CDR1 and CDR2 sequences are SNHLY and FYNNEI. The CDR3 loop spans 13 amino acids. The CDR3 sequence is CASSPDHNQPQHF. CDR3 nucleotides: TGTGCCAGCAGCCCCGACCATAATCAGCCCCAGCATTTT.

V and J are TRBV5-6 and TRBJ2-5; a possible D gene is TRBD2 (6 bases). V was cut by 4 bases and J by 2 bases, with 15 bases left in between. CDR1 and CDR2 from the germline V gene are SGHDT and YYEEEE. The CDR3 sequence is 15 residues long. DNA for the CDR3: TGTGCCAGCAGCCCGTTGGAGGGAAGGCAAGAGACCCAGTACTTC. This encodes CASSPLEGRQETQYF.